The clone carrying this TCR beta chain came up many times. Its specificity is unknown. The data belong to a study of T cells in Graves' hyperthyroidism and ophthalmopathy. Whole-study results and caveats: Stable hyperthyroidism and ophthalmopathy were separated using 13 V-J signatures.

Amplified TCR beta CDR3 regions derived from RNA transcripts. The primer set for the first-round RT-PCR of the TCR CDR3 was HTBI. TCRdb re-analysed the multiplex PCR reads in MiXCR, keeping a single row per CDR3 protein. This sample has some 350,000 distinct CDR3 sequences; about a fifth occur once, and the top ten carry around 4%. The source of this sequence is a woman aged 18-29 years with Graves' hyperthyroidism. The sequencing input was blood.

The CDR3 DNA follows: TGCAGCGTTGAAGGGACGGCGAACACTGAAGCTTTCTTT. Translation gives CSVEGTANTEAFF. The gene calls are TRBV29-1 and TRBJ1-1; D gene unclear. Trimming removed 1 base from V and 1 base from J, with 7 bases in between. CDR1 is SQVTM and CDR2 is ANQGSEA in the germline V gene. CDR3 length equals 13 residues.